Below are 20 T cell receptor beta chains sequenced from a single sample in a study of blood T cell repertoires in COVID-19. Measured with immunoSEQ multiplex PCR; TCRdb has only the in-frame clones, and not every one. The sample yields roughly 200,000 clones, roughly 88% seen once. Sequencing was performed on PBMCs or T cells enriched from blood (not recorded which). The receptors come from a middle-aged man with acute COVID-19.

The chain is built from TRBV7-9 and TRBJ2-7; weak D call: TRBD1 (5 bases). V lost 1 base to trimming and J lost 0 bases, with 13 bases between them. CDR3 length equals 16 residues. The germline gives CDR1 SEHNR, CDR2 FQNEAQ (reference sequence). The CDR3 nucleotides read TGTGCCAGCAGCTTAGTGCCGGACATCAGCTCCTACGAGCAGTACTTC. Its protein is CASSLVPDISSYEQYF.

The chain joins TRBV5-4 to TRBJ1-4; D is ambiguous. CDR3 length: 13 amino acids. V was shortened by 2 bases and J by 8 bases, with 10 bases between the two germline ends. The germline V gene encodes CDR1 SGHNT and CDR2 YYREEE (reference sequence). CDR3 coding DNA: TGTGCCAGCAGCTTTGAAAACGCGGAAAAACTGTTTTTT. It codes for CASSFENAEKLFF. Full variable domain (outside the CDR3, taken from reference TRBV5-4 and TRBJ1-4): ETGVTQSPTHLIKTRGQQVTLRCSSQSGHNTVSWYQQALGQGPQFIFQYYREEENGRGNFPPRFSGLQFPNYSSELNVNALELDDSALYLCASSFENAEKLFFGSGTQLSVL.

J is TRBJ2-1 and V is TRBV28; D gene uncertain. The germline gives CDR1 MDHEN, CDR2 SYDVKM. V shed 4 bases and J shed 3 bases, with 4 bases lying between them. This CDR3 has 12 amino acids. The CDR3 nucleotides read TGTGCCAGCAGTTCCTTCTACAATGAGCAGTTCTTC. This translates into CASSSFYNEQFF.

V usage is TRBV5-1 and J usage is TRBJ2-1; 10 bases map to TRBD1. V lost 0 bases to trimming and J lost 4 bases; unmatched junction nucleotides: 1. CDR3 length equals 15 residues. CDR1 is SGHRS, CDR2 YFSETQ, per germline. CDR3 region: CASSLGDRGYNEQFF. CDR3 sequence (DNA): TGCGCCAGCAGCTTGGGGGACAGGGGATACAATGAGCAGTTCTTC.

The J gene is TRBJ2-2, the V gene TRBV6-4; TRBD2 aligns across 10 bases. V lost 5 bases and J lost 4; bases outside the gene matches: 4. In germline, CDR1 is MRHNA, CDR2 SNTAGT. This CDR3 spans 15 amino acids. The CDR3 DNA reads TGTGCCAGCAGTAGGACTAGCGGCCCCACCGGGGAGCTGTTTTTT. Residues: CASSRTSGPTGELFF.

The chain carries TRBV12-3 or TRBV12-4 and TRBJ1-1, with D unclear. V shed 4 bases and J shed 3 bases, with 9 bases lying between them. The CDR3 contains 13 residues. The CDR3 is CASSSRRDTEAFF. The CDR3 coding sequence is TGTGCCAGCAGTTCCCGACGGGACACTGAAGCTTTCTTT.

This chain joins TRBV6-5 and TRBJ2-7, with 8 positions matching TRBD2. Germline CDR1 reads MNHEY; CDR2 reads SVGAGI. This CDR3 has 13 amino acids. Trimming took 7 bases from V and 4 from J; bases not matched to a gene: 6. CDR3 sequence reads: CASTRGLGYEQYF. The CDR3 DNA follows: TGTGCCAGCACCCGGGGACTAGGGTACGAGCAGTACTTC.

This clone was observed a single time. This chain uses TRBV7-6 with TRBJ2-7, with TRBD2 identical over 10 bases. Germline-derived CDR1 and CDR2 are SGHVS and FNYEAQ. The CDR3 extends over 15 amino acids. With V trimmed by 5 bases and J by 0 bases, 4 bases remained unmatched. The CDR3 reads CASSLRTSGSYEQYF. The CDR3 nucleotides are TGTGCCAGCAGCCTGAGGACTAGCGGCTCCTACGAGCAGTACTTC.

J is TRBJ2-2 and V is TRBV4-3; D possibly corresponds to TRBD2 (5 bases). The germline CDR1 and CDR2 sequences are LGHNA and YSLEER. CDR3 length: 18 residues. V was pared by 0 bases and J by 6 bases, with 20 bases between. CDR3 DNA: TGCGCCAGCAGCCAAGAGGTGGGCCTTACTAGATTCTCCGGGGAGCTGTTTTTT. Amino acid sequence: CASSQEVGLTRFSGELFF.

V gene TRBV7-8 combines with J gene TRBJ1-5; 8 bases line up with TRBD1. Germline CDR1 and CDR2: SGHVS and FQNEAQ. The CDR3 length is 16 residues. Trimming took 4 bases from V and 4 from J; bases not matched to a gene: 9. The chain's CDR3 is CASSWFGQGANQPQHF. CDR3 DNA: TGTGCCAGCAGCTGGTTCGGGCAGGGGGCAAATCAGCCCCAGCATTTT.

The V and J genes are TRBV6-6 and TRBJ1-6; 7 bases align to TRBD1. Germline V gene lookup returns CDR1 MNHNY and CDR2 SVGAGI (reference sequence). The CDR3 has 15 amino acids. The junction had 7 bases not matched to a gene; V was cut back by 5 bases and J by 6 bases. This chain's CDR3 is CASSPPTGTNSPLHF. CDR3 nucleotides: TGTGCCAGCAGTCCCCCGACAGGGACTAATTCACCCCTCCACTTT.

The J gene is TRBJ1-4, the V gene TRBV3-1 (or the pseudogene TRBV3-2); possibly TRBD1 for D (5 bases). The germline CDR1 and CDR2 sequences are LGHDT and YNNKEL (reference sequence). V was trimmed by 1 base and J by 4 bases, leaving 10 bases between them. The CDR3 runs 15 residues. The CDR3 protein is CASSQGWGYNEKLFF. CDR3 nucleotide sequence: TGTGCCAGCAGCCAAGGCTGGGGCTATAATGAAAAACTGTTTTTT.

This clone was seen a few times. J is TRBJ1-6 and V is TRBV14; TRBD1 is a possible D gene (6 bases). This CDR3 region has 15 residues. Looked up from germline, CDR1 is SGHDN and CDR2 is FVKESK. Trimming removed 2 bases at V and 9 bases at J, with 14 bases between. DNA for the CDR3: TGTGCCAGCAGCCAAAAGGCAGGGGCGGCTTCACCCCTCCACTTT. Translated: CASSQKAGAASPLHF.

This clone was seen more than once but under ten times. The rearrangement links TRBV27 to TRBJ1-1; 9 bases match TRBD1. The CDR3 runs to 15 residues. Germline CDR1 reads MNHEY; CDR2 reads SMNVEV (reference sequence). After removal of 2 bases from V and 7 bases from J, the junction contained 8 bases not matched to a gene. The DNA for the CDR3 is TGTGCCAGCAGTTTAACCCCGGGACAGGGATTTGAAGCTTTCTTT. Its protein is CASSLTPGQGFEAFF.

The genes are TRBV9 and TRBJ1-6; 11 bases match TRBD1. The length of the CDR3 is 15 residues. Germline trimming cut 3 bases from V and 7 bases from J; bases unmatched to any gene: 3. The germline V gene has CDR1 SGDLS and CDR2 YYNGEE. In DNA, the CDR3 is TGTGCCAGCAGCGCTCGGGACAGGGGGAATTCACCCCTCCACTTT. It translates to CASSARDRGNSPLHF.

V usage is TRBV7-2 and J usage is TRBJ2-7, with D possibly matching TRBD1 (6 bases). Trimming shortened V by 4 bases and J by 3 bases, and 10 bases separated the two germline ends. Germline CDR1 and CDR2: SGHTA and FQGNSA. The CDR3 loop spans 13 amino acids. In DNA, the CDR3 is TGTGCCAGCAGCTCGGGACACCTCTACGAGCAGTACTTC. It translates to CASSSGHLYEQYF. The full variable domain, in which reference TRBV7-2 and TRBJ2-7 provide the parts outside the CDR3, is GAGVSQSPSNKVTEKGKDVELRCDPISGHTALYWYRQSLGQGLEFLIYFQGNSAPDKSGLPSDRFSAERTGGSVSTLTIQRTQQEDSAVYLCASSSGHLYEQYFGPGTRLTVT.

The chain employs TRBV18 and TRBJ1-2; D is uncertain. CDR1 KGHSH and CDR2 LQKENI come from the germline V gene. The CDR3 is made up of 15 amino acids. V was clipped by 3 bases and J by 6 bases, with 17 bases between them. For the CDR3, the DNA is TGTGCCAGCTCACCGGGCGCCCAGTGGGTTCATGGCTACACCTTC. It is translated as CASSPGAQWVHGYTF.

This clone has just a few counts. V gene TRBV25-1 combines with J gene TRBJ2-7, with TRBD1 matching over 9 bases. The germline V gene encodes CDR1 MGHDK and CDR2 SYGVNS. J was trimmed by 2 bases and V by 5 bases; bases with no gene match: 7. The length of the CDR3 is 15 residues. The CDR3 is CASSTPGQGTYEQYF. Written as DNA, the CDR3 is TGTGCCAGCAGTACACCGGGACAGGGCACCTACGAGCAGTACTTC.

This clone was observed once. V usage is TRBV11-2 and J usage is TRBJ2-1; 7 bases match TRBD2. The CDR3 sequence is 18 residues long. Trimming removed 4 bases from V and 2 bases from J; junction bases left unmatched: 14. Germline loops: CDR1 SGHAT, CDR2 FQNNGV. The CDR3 nucleotides are TGTGCCAGCAGCTCTCCTTCTAGCGGTCCGGAGGCCTACAATGAGCAGTTCTTC. The encoded protein is CASSSPSSGPEAYNEQFF.

This clone was counted a single time. This chain joins TRBV4-2 and TRBJ1-6; the D is unclear. Germline loops: CDR1 LGHNA, CDR2 YNFKEQ. Trimming cost V 3 bases and J 0 bases, with 6 bases left between them. The CDR3 is 15 amino acids. The CDR3 DNA follows: TGTGCCAGCAGCCAGGGGAGCTCCTATAATTCACCCCTCCACTTT. As protein: CASSQGSSYNSPLHF.